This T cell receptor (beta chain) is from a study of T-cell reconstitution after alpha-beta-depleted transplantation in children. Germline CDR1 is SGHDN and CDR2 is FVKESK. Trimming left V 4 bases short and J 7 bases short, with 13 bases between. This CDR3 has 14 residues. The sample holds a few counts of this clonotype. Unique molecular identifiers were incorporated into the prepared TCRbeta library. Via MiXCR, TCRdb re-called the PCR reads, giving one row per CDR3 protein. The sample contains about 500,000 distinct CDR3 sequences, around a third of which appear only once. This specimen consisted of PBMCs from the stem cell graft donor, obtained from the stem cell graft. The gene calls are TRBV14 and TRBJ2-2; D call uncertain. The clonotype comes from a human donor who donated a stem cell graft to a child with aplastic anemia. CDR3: CASSLGLYGGELFF. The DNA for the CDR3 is TGTGCCAGCAGCCTAGGGTTATATGGCGGGGAGCTGTTTTTT. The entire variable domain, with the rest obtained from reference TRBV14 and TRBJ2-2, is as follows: EAGVTQFPSHSVIEKGQTVTLRCDPISGHDNLYWYRRVMGKEIKFLLHFVKESKQDESGMPNNRFLAERTGGTYSTLKVQPAELEDSGVYFCASSLGLYGGELFFGEGSRLTVL.